This TCR beta chain came from a study of Ad26.COV2.S vaccination and SARS-CoV-2 variants. Clones were read by immunoSEQ multiplex PCR, and TCRdb kept only the in-frame ones, dropping some. The data contain approximately 500,000 clones, roughly 87% of them seen just once; the ten biggest clones take up about 13%. Germline-derived CDR1 and CDR2 are SGHTA and FQGNSA. CDR3 length: 12 amino acids. V was cut by 3 bases and J by 8 bases, with 10 bases left in between. Study-level results: While placebo recipients had lower spike-specific TCR breadth, vaccine recipients had more. Total T cell responses, in the TCR breadth and depth analyses, may have been underestimated.

As concerns this clone: Antigen: not known.

Noted treatment: about 20 received Ad26.COV2.S at low or high dose, single or two shots; roughly five received placebo; per-sample allocation not given. Following the first vaccine or placebo injection, samples were taken on day 63. Built on an Ad26 vector, the vaccine expressed Wuhan-strain SARS-CoV-2 spike. The sample in question was peripheral blood, obtained in a trial of Ad26.COV2.S vaccine versus placebo. The receptor was derived from a person aged 18-65 years who received the Ad26.COV2.S COVID-19 vaccine or a placebo. The rearrangement joins TRBV7-2 to TRBJ1-1; no clear D gene. As DNA, the CDR3 is TGTGCCAGCAGCTTGGCCCTCAGGGAAGCTTTCTTT. Its translation is CASSLALREAFF.